This section outlines one TCR beta chain sequence together with its context. What it recognizes is unknown. Produced via immunoSEQ multiplex PCR; TCRdb's table is partial and in-frame only. The sample includes around 2.1 million clones, approximately 95% seen only once; the top ten take about 0.13%. Everyone who donated was a Caucasian adult who lived in Nashville, Tennessee. This sample was taken from a study of shared clonotypes between healthy human individuals. Study background: Each donor's CD4 naive and CD4 memory cells filled three plates apiece, CD8 naive two, and CD8 memory one.

General study results and limits: Expectations were that clonotype sharing among donors would be affected by sequencing depth. Among non-shared clonotypes, generation probabilities were lower than among those shared by all four donors.

Trimming shortened V by 1 base and J by 2 bases, and 14 bases separated the two germline ends. This CDR3 spans 16 amino acids. CDR1 and CDR2 from the germline V gene are SGHTA and FQGNSA. Sequenced: naive CD4+ T cells sorted from blood. Specified subset: CD45RA+ positively selected. The sequence was collected from a young man in good health. V gene TRBV7-2 combines with J gene TRBJ1-2; D possibly corresponds to TRBD1 (5 bases). CDR3 protein: CASSLVGGFENYGYTF. In nucleotides, the CDR3 is TGTGCCAGCAGCTTAGTCGGGGGGTTCGAAAACTATGGCTACACCTTC.